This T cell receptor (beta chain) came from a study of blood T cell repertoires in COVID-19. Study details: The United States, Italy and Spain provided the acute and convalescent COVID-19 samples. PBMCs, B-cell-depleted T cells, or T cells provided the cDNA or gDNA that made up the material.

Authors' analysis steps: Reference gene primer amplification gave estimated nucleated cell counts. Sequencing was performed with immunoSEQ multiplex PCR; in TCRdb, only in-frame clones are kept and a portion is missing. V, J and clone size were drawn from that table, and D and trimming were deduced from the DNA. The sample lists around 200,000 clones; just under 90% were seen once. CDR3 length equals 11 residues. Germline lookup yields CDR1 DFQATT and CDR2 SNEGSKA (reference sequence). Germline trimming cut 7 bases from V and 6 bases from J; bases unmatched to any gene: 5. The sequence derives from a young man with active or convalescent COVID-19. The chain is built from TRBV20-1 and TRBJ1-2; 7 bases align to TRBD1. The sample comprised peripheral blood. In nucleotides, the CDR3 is TGCAGTGTCAGAACAGGGGATGGCTACACCTTC. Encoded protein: CSVRTGDGYTF.